The clone carrying this T cell receptor (beta chain) has more than one count but fewer than ten. Germline CDR1 SGHVS, CDR2 FQNEAQ. V was pared by 3 bases and J by 2 bases, with 10 bases between. CDR3 length: 14 amino acids. Enrolled through a virtual design, the participants were between 18 and 89 years of age and came from fewer than 30 US areas. Which cohort a participant joined came from the clinical history participants gave. Assay: immunoSEQ multiplex PCR; the TCRdb copy retains only in-frame clones and omits some. In the table there are about 350,000 clones, approximately 87% of which are singletons. This entry comes from a study of blood T cell repertoires in COVID-19. Study in general: From the United States, Italy and Spain came samples of acute and convalescent COVID-19.

The rearrangement joins TRBV7-8 to TRBJ1-2; D ambiguous. The origin of this receptor is a woman aged 30 to 39 who had recovered from COVID-19. The sequencing input was PBMCs or T cells enriched from blood (not recorded which). CDR3 bases: TGTGCCAGCAGCTTGGGCCGGCAGAACTATGGCTACACCTTC. Translated: CASSLGRQNYGYTF.